This is a list of T cell receptor beta chains from one sample in a study of T-cell reconstitution after alpha-beta-depleted transplantation in children. TCRdb re-called the PCR reads with MiXCR, one entry per CDR3 protein. Of about 440,000 distinct CDR3 sequences listed, approximately 42% are singletons. This specimen consisted of PBMCs, obtained before TCRalphabeta/CD19-depleted stem cell transplant. Source of these receptors: a girl aged 2-10 years with aplastic anemia, due to receive a stem cell transplant. CDR3s include the opening cysteine and the closing phenylalanine or tryptophan. The D gene is left open where the match is weak. Size tells how often a clone was seen (once, few, many) or the class of an expanded clone, and some rows leave it out.

v_gene	abundance	d_gene	j_gene	CDR3aa	CDR3nt
TRBV29-1	few	.	TRBJ2-3	CSVEESWPTDTQYF	TGCAGCGTTGAAGAAAGTTGGCCTACAGATACGCAGTATTTT
TRBV12-3/TRBV12-4	many	.	TRBJ2-2	CASSFSGSRNTGELFF	TGTGCCAGCAGTTTTAGTGGGTCTCGGAACACCGGGGAGCTGTTTTTT
TRBV29-1	.	TRBD2	TRBJ2-3	CSVWGLAGSPSTDTQYF	TGCAGCGTTTGGGGGCTAGCGGGGAGTCCCTCCACAGATACGCAGTATTTT
TRBV20-1	.	TRBD1	TRBJ1-5	CSAREDRGQPQHF	TGCAGTGCTAGAGAGGACAGGGGGCAGCCCCAGCATTTT
TRBV12-3/TRBV12-4	.	TRBD1	TRBJ1-1	CASSSTGQGRAFF	TGTGCCAGCAGCTCCACGGGACAGGGGAGGGCTTTCTTT
TRBV28	.	.	TRBJ2-7	CASSFRGVGTYEQYF	TGTGCCAGCAGTTTCAGAGGGGTGGGGACCTACGAGCAGTACTTC
TRBV25-1	.	TRBD2	TRBJ2-5	CASSEMGGAGRETQYF	TGTGCCAGCAGTGAAATGGGAGGGGCCGGAAGGGAGACCCAGTACTTC
TRBV3-1	many	.	TRBJ2-1	CASSQGGRYNEQFF	TGTGCCAGCAGCCAAGGGGGCCGCTACAATGAGCAGTTCTTC
TRBV3-1	.	TRBD2	TRBJ2-1	CASSQHFPGTSGRIRQFF	TGTGCCAGCAGCCAACACTTCCCCGGGACTAGCGGGAGAATAAGGCAGTTCTTC
TRBV5-1	many	TRBD1	TRBJ2-2	CASSSGTGNTGELFF	TGCGCCAGCAGCTCCGGGACAGGGAACACCGGGGAGCTGTTTTTT
TRBV7-9	.	.	TRBJ2-5	CASSQGTPRGF	TGTGCCAGCAGTCAGGGGACTCCCAGGGGCTTC